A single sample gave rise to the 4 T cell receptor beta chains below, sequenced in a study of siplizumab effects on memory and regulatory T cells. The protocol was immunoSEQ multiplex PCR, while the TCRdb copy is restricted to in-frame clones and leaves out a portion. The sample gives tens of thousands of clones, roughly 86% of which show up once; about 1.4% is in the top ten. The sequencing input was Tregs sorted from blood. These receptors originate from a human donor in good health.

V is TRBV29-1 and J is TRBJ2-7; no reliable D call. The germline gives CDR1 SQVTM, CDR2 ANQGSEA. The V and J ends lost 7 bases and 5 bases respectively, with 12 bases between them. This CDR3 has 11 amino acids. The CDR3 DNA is TGCAGCGGACGAGACGGTCACGAGCAGTACTTC. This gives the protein CSGRDGHEQYF.

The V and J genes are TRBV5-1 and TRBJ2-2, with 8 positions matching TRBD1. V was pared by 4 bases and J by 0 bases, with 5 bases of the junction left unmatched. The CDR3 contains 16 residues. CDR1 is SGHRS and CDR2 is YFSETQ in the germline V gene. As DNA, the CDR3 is TGCGCCAGCAGCCGCGGACAGGGCGCGAACACCGGGGAGCTGTTTTTT. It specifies CASSRGQGANTGELFF.

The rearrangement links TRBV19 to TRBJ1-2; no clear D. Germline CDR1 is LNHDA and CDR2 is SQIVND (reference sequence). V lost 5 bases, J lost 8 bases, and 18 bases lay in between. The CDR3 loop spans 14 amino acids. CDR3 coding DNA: TGTGCCAGTAGTCCCTACAACCCAGTGGAGGGCTACACCTTC. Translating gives CASSPYNPVEGYTF.

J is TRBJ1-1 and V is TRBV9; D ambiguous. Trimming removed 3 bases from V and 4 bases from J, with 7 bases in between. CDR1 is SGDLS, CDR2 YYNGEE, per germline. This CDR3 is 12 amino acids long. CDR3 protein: CASSAQTTEAFF. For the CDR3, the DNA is TGTGCCAGCAGCGCCCAGACCACTGAAGCTTTCTTT.